This record covers a single TCR beta chain. Its matching antigen is unknown. Vbeta (60) and Jbeta (13) primers were used in the PCR. The table came from immunoSEQ multiplex PCR; TCRdb's copy has only in-frame clones and leaves some out. This sample yields over 100,000 clones, of which roughly 70% are seen a single time; 6% to 8.5% belongs to the top ten. This entry comes from a study of cytomegalovirus exposure and HLA in healthy donors. Notes on the study in general: Earlier findings revealed that most TCR beta V segments proved productive either about 87% or about 30% of the time.

The CDR3 loop spans 17 amino acids. Germline V gene lookup returns CDR1 SGHVS and CDR2 FNYEAQ. Germline trimming cut 2 bases from V and 3 bases from J; bases unmatched to any gene: 10. Sequencing was done on a sample of PBMCs. The TCR originated in a middle-aged man in good health and CMV-seropositive. V usage is TRBV7-6 and J usage is TRBJ1-1; 9 positions agree with TRBD1. CDR3: CASSLHLGRTGDTEAFF. The CDR3 DNA reads as TGTGCCAGCAGCTTACATCTAGGACGGACAGGGGACACTGAAGCTTTCTTT.